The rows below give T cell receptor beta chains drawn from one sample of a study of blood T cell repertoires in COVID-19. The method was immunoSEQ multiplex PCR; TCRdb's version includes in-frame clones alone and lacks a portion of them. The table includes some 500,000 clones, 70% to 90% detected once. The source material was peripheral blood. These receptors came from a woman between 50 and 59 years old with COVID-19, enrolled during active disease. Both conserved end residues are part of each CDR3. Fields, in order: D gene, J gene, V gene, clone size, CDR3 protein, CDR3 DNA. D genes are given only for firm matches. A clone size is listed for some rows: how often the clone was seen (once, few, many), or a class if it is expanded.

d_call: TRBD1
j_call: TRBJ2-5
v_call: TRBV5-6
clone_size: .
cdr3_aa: CASSLQGVRETQYF
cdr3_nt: TGTGCCAGCAGCTTACAGGGGGTTAGGGAGACCCAGTACTTC

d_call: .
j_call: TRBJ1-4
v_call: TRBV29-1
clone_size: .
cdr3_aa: CSVAQMKEGEKLFF
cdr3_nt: TGCAGCGTTGCACAAATGAAGGAGGGAGAAAAACTGTTTTTT

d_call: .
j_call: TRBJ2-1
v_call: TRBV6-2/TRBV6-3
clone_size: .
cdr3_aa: CASSYSLGVGGEFF
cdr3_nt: TGTGCCAGCAGTTACTCGTTAGGGGTCGGGGGAGAGTTCTTC

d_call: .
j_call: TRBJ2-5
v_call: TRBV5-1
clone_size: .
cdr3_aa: CASSISETQYF
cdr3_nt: TGCGCCAGCAGTATCTCAGAGACCCAGTACTTC

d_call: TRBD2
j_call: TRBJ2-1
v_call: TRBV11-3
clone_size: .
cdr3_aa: CASSLVTTSGGYNEQFF
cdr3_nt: TGTGCCAGCAGCTTAGTTACGACTAGCGGGGGCTACAATGAGCAGTTCTTC

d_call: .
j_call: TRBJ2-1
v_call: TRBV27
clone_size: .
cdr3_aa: CASSDGGGSYNEQFF
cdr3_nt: TGTGCCAGCAGCGATGGCGGGGGCTCTTACAATGAGCAGTTCTTC

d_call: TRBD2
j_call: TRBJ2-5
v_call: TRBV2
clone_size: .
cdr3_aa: CASSGTSGVGTQYF
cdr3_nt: TGTGCCAGCAGTGGGACTAGCGGGGTTGGGACCCAGTACTTC

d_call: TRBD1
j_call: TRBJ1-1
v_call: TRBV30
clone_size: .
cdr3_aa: CAWWGQPAMNTEAFF
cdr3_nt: TGTGCCTGGTGGGGACAGCCAGCGATGAACACTGAAGCTTTCTTT

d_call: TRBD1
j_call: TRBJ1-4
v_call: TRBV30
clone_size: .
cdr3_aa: CAWSGVQGEEEKLFF
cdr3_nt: TGTGCCTGGAGTGGGGTACAGGGGGAGGAAGAAAAACTGTTTTTT

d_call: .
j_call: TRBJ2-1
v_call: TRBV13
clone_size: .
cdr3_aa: CASSLGRTWQVGNEQFF
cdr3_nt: TGTGCCAGCAGCTTAGGGAGGACATGGCAGGTCGGAAATGAGCAGTTCTTC

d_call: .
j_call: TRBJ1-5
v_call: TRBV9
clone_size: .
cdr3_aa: CASSVGGRGYEPQHF
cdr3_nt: TGTGCCAGCAGCGTAGGGGGGCGGGGGTACGAGCCCCAGCATTTT

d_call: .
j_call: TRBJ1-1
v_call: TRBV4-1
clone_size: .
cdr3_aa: CASSQDWAGRAFF
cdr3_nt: TGCGCCAGCAGCCAAGATTGGGCAGGGCGGGCTTTCTTT

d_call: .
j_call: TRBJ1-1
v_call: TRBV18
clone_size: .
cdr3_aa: CASSPSRVDTEAFF
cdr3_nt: TGTGCCAGCTCACCGTCCCGCGTGGACACTGAAGCTTTCTTT

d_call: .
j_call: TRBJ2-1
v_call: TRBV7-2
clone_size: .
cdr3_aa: CASSPSGGEPYNEQFF
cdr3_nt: TGTGCCAGCAGCCCCTCGGGGGGCGAACCCTACAATGAGCAGTTCTTC

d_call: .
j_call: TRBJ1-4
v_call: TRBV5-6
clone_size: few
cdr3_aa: CASSTRERLREKLFF
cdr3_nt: TGTGCCAGCAGCACCCGGGAGAGGTTGCGGGAAAAACTGTTTTTT

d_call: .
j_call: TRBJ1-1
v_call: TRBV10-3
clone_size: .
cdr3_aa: CAISKQGGDLNTEAFF
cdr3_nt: TGTGCCATCAGTAAACAGGGAGGGGATCTGAACACTGAAGCTTTCTTT

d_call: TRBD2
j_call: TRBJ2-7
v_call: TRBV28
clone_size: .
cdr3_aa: CASSLSIAGGFEQYF
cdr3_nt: TGTGCCAGCAGTTTATCGATAGCGGGGGGCTTTGAGCAGTACTTC

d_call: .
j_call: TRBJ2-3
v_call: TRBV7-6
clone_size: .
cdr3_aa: CASSLSRTGGPDTQYF
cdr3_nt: TGTGCCAGCAGCTTAAGTCGAACGGGGGGCCCAGATACGCAGTATTTT

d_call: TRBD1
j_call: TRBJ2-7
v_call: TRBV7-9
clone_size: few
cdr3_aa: CASSLGTGESSYEQYF
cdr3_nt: TGTGCCAGCAGCTTAGGGACAGGGGAAAGCTCCTACGAGCAGTACTTC

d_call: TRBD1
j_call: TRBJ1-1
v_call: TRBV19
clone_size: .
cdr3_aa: CASSTQGSRTEAFF
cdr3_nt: TGTGCCAGTAGTACACAGGGGTCCCGAACTGAAGCTTTCTTT

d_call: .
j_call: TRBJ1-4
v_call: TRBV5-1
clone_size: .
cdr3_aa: CASSLEGGNEKLFF
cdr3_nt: TGCGCCAGCAGCTTGGAAGGGGGAAATGAAAAACTGTTTTTT

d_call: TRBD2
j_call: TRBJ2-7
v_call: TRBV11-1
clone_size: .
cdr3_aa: CASSLGLAGTYEQYF
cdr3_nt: TGTGCCAGCAGCTTAGGACTAGCGGGGACCTACGAGCAGTACTTC

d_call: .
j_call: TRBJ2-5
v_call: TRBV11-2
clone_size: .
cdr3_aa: CASSLDWGGRETQYF
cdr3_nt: TGTGCCAGCAGCTTAGATTGGGGGGGCCGAGAGACCCAGTACTTC

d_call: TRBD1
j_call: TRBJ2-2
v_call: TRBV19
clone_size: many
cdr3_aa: CASSTTGGTGELFF
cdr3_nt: TGTGCCAGTAGTACGACAGGGGGGACCGGGGAGCTGTTTTTT

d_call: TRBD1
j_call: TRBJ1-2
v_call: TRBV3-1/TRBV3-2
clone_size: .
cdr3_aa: CASSPSMGQGVGYTF
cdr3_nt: TGTGCCAGCAGCCCCAGTATGGGGCAGGGGGTAGGCTACACCTTC

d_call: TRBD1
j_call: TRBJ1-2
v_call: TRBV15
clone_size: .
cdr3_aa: CATSGRPGTEYGYTF
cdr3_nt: TGTGCCACCAGCGGACGGCCGGGGACAGAGTATGGCTACACCTTC

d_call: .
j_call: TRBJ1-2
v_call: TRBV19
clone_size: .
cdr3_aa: CASSSGAYYGYTF
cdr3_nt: TGTGCCAGTAGTTCAGGGGCCTACTATGGCTACACCTTC

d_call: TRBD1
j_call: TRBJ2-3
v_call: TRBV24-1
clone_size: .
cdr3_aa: CATSDRTGGRDTQYF
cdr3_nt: TGTGCCACCAGTGATAGGACAGGGGGCAGAGATACGCAGTATTTT

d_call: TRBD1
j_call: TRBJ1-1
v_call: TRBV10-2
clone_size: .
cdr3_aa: CASSVVGTAGVTEAFF
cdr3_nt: TGCGCCAGCAGTGTGGTTGGGACAGCTGGAGTCACTGAAGCTTTCTTT

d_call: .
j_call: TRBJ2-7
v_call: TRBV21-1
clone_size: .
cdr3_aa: CASSKDRGYEQYF
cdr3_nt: TGTGCCAGCAGCAAAGACAGGGGTTACGAGCAGTACTTC

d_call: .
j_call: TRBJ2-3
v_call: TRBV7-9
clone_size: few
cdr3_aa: CASTPRDTDTQYF
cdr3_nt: TGTGCCAGCACCCCCAGGGACACAGATACGCAGTATTTT

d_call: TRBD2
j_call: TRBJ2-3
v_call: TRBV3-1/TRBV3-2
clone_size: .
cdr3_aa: CASSQVLLAGGPTDTQYF
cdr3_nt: TGTGCCAGCAGCCAAGTATTACTAGCGGGGGGACCCACAGATACGCAGTATTTT

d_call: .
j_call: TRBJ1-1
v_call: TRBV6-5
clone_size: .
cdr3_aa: CASSPSPVGTEAFF
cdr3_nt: TGTGCCAGCAGTCCGAGTCCCGTCGGCACTGAAGCTTTCTTT

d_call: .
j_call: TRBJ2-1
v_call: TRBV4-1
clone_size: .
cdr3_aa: CASSQVSSRLSYNEQFF
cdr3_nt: TGCGCCAGCAGCCAAGTTTCTAGCCGTCTCTCCTACAATGAGCAGTTCTTC

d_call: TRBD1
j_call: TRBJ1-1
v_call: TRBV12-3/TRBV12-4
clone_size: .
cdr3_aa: CASSLDGQGFF
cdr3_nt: TGTGCCAGCAGTTTAGATGGACAGGGGTTCTTT

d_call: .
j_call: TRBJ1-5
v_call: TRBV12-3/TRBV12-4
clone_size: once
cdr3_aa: CASSFGTNQPQHF
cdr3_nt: TGTGCCAGCAGTTTTGGCACCAATCAGCCCCAGCATTTT

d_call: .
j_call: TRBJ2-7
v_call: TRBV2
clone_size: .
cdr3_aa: CASSGLGSYEQYF
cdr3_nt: TGTGCCAGCAGTGGCCTCGGCTCCTACGAGCAGTACTTC

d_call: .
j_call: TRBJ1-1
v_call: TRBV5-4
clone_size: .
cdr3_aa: CASSPGRQLTEAFF
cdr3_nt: TGTGCCAGCAGCCCGGGTAGACAGCTCACTGAAGCTTTCTTT

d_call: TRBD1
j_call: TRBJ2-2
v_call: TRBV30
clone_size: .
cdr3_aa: CAWSVGTGANTGELFF
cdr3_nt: TGTGCCTGGAGTGTAGGGACAGGGGCGAACACCGGGGAGCTGTTTTTT